This T cell receptor (beta chain) was identified during a study of blood T cell repertoires in COVID-19. The overall study: Sites across the United States, Italy and Spain contributed samples from acute and convalescent COVID-19. Sources were T cells, B-cell-depleted T cells, or PBMCs; the material itself was cDNA or gDNA.

In terms of age and location, participants ranged from roughly 18 to 100 years and lived in fewer than 30 US areas. Unmatched junction bases numbered 9, after V lost 10 bases and J lost 0 bases. In germline, CDR1 is LNHDA, CDR2 SQIVND (reference sequence). CDR3 length: 15 amino acids. In the authors' methods: Amplifying reference gene primers gave estimates of nucleated cell counts. The data were produced by immunoSEQ multiplex PCR, yet TCRdb's version contains in-frame clones alone and is incomplete. That table gives V, J and clone size, and the DNA gave D and trimming. The data contain around 220,000 clones, almost 90% of them singletons.

This clonotype was sampled from a man aged 25-45 years who had been exposed to COVID-19. Sequences were obtained from PBMCs or T cells enriched from blood (not recorded which). V is TRBV19 and J is TRBJ2-7, with 10 bases fitting TRBD1. In DNA, the CDR3 is TGTGCCACTAAATGGGGGGACAGGGGCTCCTACGAGCAGTACTTC. Translated, it gives CATKWGDRGSYEQYF.